This T cell receptor (beta chain) was sequenced for a study of CD8+ T cells in alopecia areata. The CDR3 covers 11 residues. The germline V gene encodes CDR1 MNHEY and CDR2 SMNVEV (reference sequence). V lost 8 bases, J lost 12 bases, and 14 bases lay in between. Reverse transcribed after extraction, RNA yielded cDNA as the sequencing template. Generated by immunoSEQ multiplex PCR, the TCRdb table keeps only in-frame clones and is missing some. The table has about 150,000 clones, around 87% seen once. As concerns this clone: Its matching antigen is unknown.

Points from the study as a whole: Scalp repertoires also include resident alphabeta T cells from normal skin.

This specimen was CD8+ T cells sorted from blood, taken at week 0. The rearrangement uses TRBV27 and TRBJ2-4; the D gene could be TRBD1 or TRBD2 (5 bases each). This TCR derives from a human donor with alopecia areata. The CDR3: CASGRGGTQYF. The CDR3 nucleotides are TGTGCCAGCGGTCGTGGGGGTACTCAGTACTTC.